A selection of T cell receptor beta chains follows, all from one sample in a study of blood T cells in healthy people across ages. TCRdb processed the 5' RACE reads anew with MiXCR; each CDR3 protein has one entry. This table holds over 1,500,000 distinct CDR3 sequences, roughly 52% found once. The sample taken for sequencing was blood. These receptors were collected from a woman aged 40 to 55 in good health. The CDR3 runs from the conserved cysteine through the conserved F or W. Fields, in order: V gene, D gene, clone size, J gene, CDR3 protein, CDR3 DNA. The D gene is left open where the match is weak. Size is omitted from some rows. Given values are once, few, many or a class for expanded clones.

v_call: TRBV6-6
d_call: NA
clone_size: few
j_call: TRBJ1-2
cdr3_aa: CASSYPRGESVGYTF
cdr3_nt: TGTGCCAGCAGTTACCCAAGGGGCGAAAGTGTTGGCTACACCTTC

v_call: TRBV20-1
d_call: TRBD1
clone_size: once
j_call: TRBJ2-3
cdr3_aa: CSARGFSGTGLFTDAQYF
cdr3_nt: TGCAGTGCTAGAGGTTTTTCCGGGACAGGACTTTTCACAGATGCGCAGTATTTT

v_call: TRBV4-2
d_call: NA
clone_size: NA
j_call: TRBJ2-3
cdr3_aa: CASSPRLRDTQYF
cdr3_nt: TGTGCCAGCAGTCCAAGATTGAGAGATACGCAGTATTTT

v_call: TRBV29-1
d_call: TRBD1
clone_size: NA
j_call: TRBJ1-2
cdr3_aa: CSVYYTGGYGYTF
cdr3_nt: TGCAGCGTCTACTACACAGGGGGCTATGGCTACACCTTC

v_call: TRBV5-1
d_call: NA
clone_size: NA
j_call: TRBJ2-1
cdr3_aa: CASSVAPLAEQFF
cdr3_nt: TGCGCCAGCAGCGTGGCACCGCTAGCAGAGCAGTTCTTC

v_call: TRBV29-1
d_call: TRBD1
clone_size: NA
j_call: TRBJ1-2
cdr3_aa: CSVELRDRGGYGYTF
cdr3_nt: TGCAGCGTTGAGTTACGGGACAGGGGGGGTTATGGCTACACCTTC

v_call: TRBV20-1
d_call: TRBD1
clone_size: NA
j_call: TRBJ2-7
cdr3_aa: CSADRGPLTEQYF
cdr3_nt: TGCAGTGCCGACAGGGGCCCCTTAACCGAGCAGTACTTC

v_call: TRBV7-2
d_call: NA
clone_size: NA
j_call: TRBJ1-1
cdr3_aa: CASTPFMNTEAFF
cdr3_nt: TGTGCCAGCACCCCTTTTATGAACACTGAAGCTTTCTTT

v_call: TRBV14
d_call: NA
clone_size: NA
j_call: TRBJ1-6
cdr3_aa: CASSQEGHGSGTPLHF
cdr3_nt: TGTGCCAGCAGCCAAGAAGGTCACGGCAGCGGGACACCCCTCCACTTT

v_call: TRBV7-2
d_call: TRBD1
clone_size: NA
j_call: TRBJ1-1
cdr3_aa: CASRSQGGRMNTEAFF
cdr3_nt: TGTGCCAGCAGATCACAGGGGGGGCGCATGAACACTGAAGCTTTCTTT

v_call: TRBV11-3
d_call: TRBD1
clone_size: NA
j_call: TRBJ2-5
cdr3_aa: CASSLGQGIKGETQYF
cdr3_nt: TGTGCCAGCAGCTTGGGACAGGGGATTAAGGGGGAGACCCAGTACTTC

v_call: TRBV7-9
d_call: NA
clone_size: few
j_call: TRBJ2-3
cdr3_aa: CATEQQGNTQYF
cdr3_nt: TGTGCCACGGAGCAGCAAGGGAATACGCAGTATTTT

v_call: TRBV5-6
d_call: TRBD1
clone_size: NA
j_call: TRBJ1-1
cdr3_aa: CASSLGQGVGEAFF
cdr3_nt: TGTGCCAGCAGCTTAGGACAGGGGGTTGGTGAAGCTTTCTTT

v_call: TRBV4-2
d_call: NA
clone_size: few
j_call: TRBJ1-2
cdr3_aa: CASSQDTRGWGYTF
cdr3_nt: TGTGCCAGCAGCCAAGATACAAGAGGGTGGGGCTACACCTTC

v_call: TRBV5-1
d_call: NA
clone_size: NA
j_call: TRBJ2-1
cdr3_aa: CASSLELTPGNNEQFF
cdr3_nt: TGCGCCAGCAGCTTGGAGTTGACACCGGGTAATAATGAGCAGTTCTTC

v_call: TRBV12-3/TRBV12-4
d_call: NA
clone_size: NA
j_call: TRBJ2-7
cdr3_aa: CASSWSGSSYEQYF
cdr3_nt: TGTGCCAGCAGTTGGTCCGGTTCCTCCTACGAGCAGTACTTC

v_call: TRBV28
d_call: NA
clone_size: few
j_call: TRBJ2-7
cdr3_aa: CASSSPDTSYEQYF
cdr3_nt: TGTGCCAGCAGTTCTCCGGACACTTCCTACGAGCAGTACTTC

v_call: TRBV11-2
d_call: NA
clone_size: NA
j_call: TRBJ2-1
cdr3_aa: CASSLMGLNNEQFF
cdr3_nt: TGTGCCAGCAGCTTAATGGGACTTAACAATGAGCAGTTCTTC

v_call: TRBV10-3
d_call: NA
clone_size: NA
j_call: TRBJ2-4
cdr3_aa: CAISGWSSGEQYF
cdr3_nt: TGTGCCATCAGTGGGTGGTCCTCGGGGGAGCAGTACTTC

v_call: TRBV7-3
d_call: NA
clone_size: NA
j_call: TRBJ2-3
cdr3_aa: CASSFTSGGPDTQYF
cdr3_nt: TGTGCCAGCAGCTTTACCTCGGGGGGCCCCGATACGCAGTATTTT

v_call: TRBV20-1
d_call: TRBD2
clone_size: NA
j_call: TRBJ2-1
cdr3_aa: CSAGGLAGTRISYNEQFF
cdr3_nt: TGCAGTGCTGGGGGACTAGCGGGGACCAGGATTTCCTACAATGAGCAGTTCTTC

v_call: TRBV6-5
d_call: TRBD2
clone_size: NA
j_call: TRBJ2-3
cdr3_aa: CASSYLQRGASGRTQYF
cdr3_nt: TGTGCCAGCAGTTACTTGCAGCGGGGGGCCTCCGGTCGTACGCAGTATTTT

v_call: TRBV5-1
d_call: NA
clone_size: NA
j_call: TRBJ1-1
cdr3_aa: CASNLSGGGQAEAFF
cdr3_nt: TGCGCCAGCAACCTCAGCGGCGGGGGGCAGGCTGAAGCTTTCTTT

v_call: TRBV4-3
d_call: NA
clone_size: NA
j_call: TRBJ2-5
cdr3_aa: CASSQGMMSGEETQYF
cdr3_nt: TGCGCCAGCAGCCAAGGAATGATGAGCGGTGAAGAGACCCAGTACTTC

v_call: TRBV6-1
d_call: TRBD1
clone_size: NA
j_call: TRBJ1-2
cdr3_aa: CASSVGTGRYGYTF
cdr3_nt: TGTGCCAGCAGTGTTGGGACAGGGCGCTATGGCTACACCTTC

v_call: TRBV7-9
d_call: TRBD2
clone_size: NA
j_call: TRBJ2-7
cdr3_aa: CASSLAGTSNHEQYF
cdr3_nt: TGTGCCAGCAGCTTAGCCGGGACTAGCAACCACGAGCAGTACTTC

v_call: TRBV9
d_call: TRBD2
clone_size: few
j_call: TRBJ2-1
cdr3_aa: CASSVTIAGGPNLYNEQFF
cdr3_nt: TGTGCCAGCAGCGTAACGATAGCGGGGGGGCCGAACCTCTACAATGAGCAGTTCTTC

v_call: TRBV20-1
d_call: NA
clone_size: few
j_call: TRBJ1-5
cdr3_aa: CSARMGAGQPQHF
cdr3_nt: TGCAGTGCTAGAATGGGGGCCGGGCAGCCCCAGCATTTT

v_call: TRBV7-9
d_call: NA
clone_size: NA
j_call: TRBJ2-5
cdr3_aa: CASSLVDETQYF
cdr3_nt: TGTGCCAGCAGCTTAGTGGATGAGACCCAGTACTTC

v_call: TRBV28
d_call: NA
clone_size: NA
j_call: TRBJ2-1
cdr3_aa: CASGEGTFSYEQFF
cdr3_nt: TGTGCCAGCGGCGAGGGGACATTCTCCTATGAGCAGTTCTTC

v_call: TRBV5-1
d_call: NA
clone_size: NA
j_call: TRBJ1-4
cdr3_aa: CASRIGGGNEKLFF
cdr3_nt: TGCGCCAGCAGGATCGGCGGGGGAAATGAAAAACTGTTTTTT

v_call: TRBV2
d_call: TRBD2
clone_size: NA
j_call: TRBJ2-5
cdr3_aa: CAWGGEYQETQYF
cdr3_nt: TGTGCCTGGGGAGGGGAGTACCAAGAGACCCAGTACTTC

v_call: TRBV7-2
d_call: TRBD1
clone_size: few
j_call: TRBJ2-4
cdr3_aa: CASSWDRQPVAKNIQYF
cdr3_nt: TGTGCCAGCAGCTGGGACAGGCAGCCGGTAGCCAAAAACATTCAGTACTTC